Sequencing of this T cell receptor (beta chain) was carried out in a study of glioma-infiltrating T cells. The CDR3 loop spans 12 amino acids. CDR1 and CDR2 from the germline V gene are LNHNV and YYDKDF (reference sequence). V was pared by 7 bases and J by 3 bases, with 7 bases between. Amplification of TCR alpha and beta CDR3 regions from RNA used iRepertoire nested multiplex PCR. One entry per CDR3 protein, called by TCRdb with MiXCR from the multiplex PCR reads. This table holds 5,000 to 7,000 distinct CDR3 sequences, nearly 45% found once. The chain links TRBV15 to TRBJ1-5; no definite D call. This TCR was recovered from a human donor with low-grade glioma or glioblastoma, undergoing nonglioma brain surgery, or in good health (not recorded which). The sequencing sample was made of glioma tissue, nonneoplastic brain tissue, or PBMCs (not recorded which). In DNA, the CDR3 is TGTGCCACCAACAGCTACAATCAGCCCCAGCATTTT. It yields the protein CATNSYNQPQHF.